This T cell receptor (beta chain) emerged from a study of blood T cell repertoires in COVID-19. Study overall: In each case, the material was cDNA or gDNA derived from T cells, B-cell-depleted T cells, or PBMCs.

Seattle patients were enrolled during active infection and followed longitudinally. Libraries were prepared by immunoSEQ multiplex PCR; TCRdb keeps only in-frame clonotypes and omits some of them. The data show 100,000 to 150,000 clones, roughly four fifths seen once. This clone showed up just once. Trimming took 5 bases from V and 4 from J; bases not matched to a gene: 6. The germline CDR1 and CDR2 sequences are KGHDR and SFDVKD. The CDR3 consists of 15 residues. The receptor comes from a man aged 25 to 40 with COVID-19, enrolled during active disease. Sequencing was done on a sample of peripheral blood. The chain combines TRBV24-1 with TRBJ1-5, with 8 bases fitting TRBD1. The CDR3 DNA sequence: TGTGCCACCAGTGGTGCGACAGGGGAGAATCAGCCCCAGCATTTT. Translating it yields CATSGATGENQPQHF.